This record covers a single T cell receptor (beta chain). Its antigen is undetermined. TCRdb keeps only in-frame clones here, not all; method: immunoSEQ multiplex PCR. The sample lists some 86,000 clones, roughly 94% occurring once. Germline V gene data show CDR1 as SGHDN and CDR2 as FVKESK. The CDR3 is 13 residues long. Trimming removed 1 base from V and 6 bases from J; junction bases left unmatched: 3. The data belong to a study of OX40 agonist ivuxolimab in advanced cancers. Findings and caveats of the study: Dose levels from 0.1 to 3.0 mg/kg saw CD4+ and CD8+ blood T cells expand clonally by week 6.

The TCR comes from an adult with an advanced solid tumor such as melanoma, head and neck, liver or kidney cancer. The material was CD4+ or CD8+ T cells sorted from blood, obtained in a trial of the OX40 agonist ivuxolimab. The chain combines TRBV14 with TRBJ2-7, with 7 bases matching TRBD2. The CDR3 region has the DNA TGTGCCAGCAGCCAAGCGGGGGGTGGCGAGCAGTACTTC. Amino acids: CASSQAGGGEQYF.